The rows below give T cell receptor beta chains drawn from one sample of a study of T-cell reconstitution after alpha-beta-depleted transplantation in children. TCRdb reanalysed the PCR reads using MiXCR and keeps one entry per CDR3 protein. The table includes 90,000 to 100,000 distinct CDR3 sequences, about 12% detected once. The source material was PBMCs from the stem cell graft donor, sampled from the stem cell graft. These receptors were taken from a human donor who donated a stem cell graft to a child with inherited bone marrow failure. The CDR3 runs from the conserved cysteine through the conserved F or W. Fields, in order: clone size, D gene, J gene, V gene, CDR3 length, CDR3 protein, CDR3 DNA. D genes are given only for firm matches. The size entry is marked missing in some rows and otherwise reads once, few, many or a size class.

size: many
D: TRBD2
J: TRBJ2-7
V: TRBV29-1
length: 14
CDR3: CSVAPGLAGVVQYF
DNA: TGCAGCGTTGCCCCGGGACTAGCGGGGGTTGTGCAGTACTTC

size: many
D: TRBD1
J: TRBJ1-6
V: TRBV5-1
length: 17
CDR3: CASSLTPTGDGSSPLHF
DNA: TGCGCCAGCAGCCTAACACCGACAGGGGACGGGAGTTCACCCCTCCACTTT

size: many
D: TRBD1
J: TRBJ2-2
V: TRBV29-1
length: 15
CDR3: CSVEARTGDHGELFF
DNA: TGCAGCGTTGAAGCTCGGACAGGGGATCACGGGGAGCTGTTTTTT

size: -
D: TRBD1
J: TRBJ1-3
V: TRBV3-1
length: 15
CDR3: CASSQRDSSGNTIYF
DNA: TGTGCCAGCAGCCAGCGGGACAGTTCTGGAAACACCATATATTTT

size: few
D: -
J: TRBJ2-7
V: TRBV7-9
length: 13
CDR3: CASSLNSPYEQYF
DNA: TGTGCCAGCAGCTTAAACTCACCCTACGAGCAGTACTTC

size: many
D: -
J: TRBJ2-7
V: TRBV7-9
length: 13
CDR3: CASSGAGAYEQYF
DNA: TGTGCCAGCAGCGGGGCAGGGGCCTACGAGCAGTACTTC

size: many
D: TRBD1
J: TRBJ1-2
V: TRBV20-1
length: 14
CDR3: CSSGQGSSNYGYTF
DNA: TGCAGCTCGGGACAGGGATCGTCTAACTATGGCTACACCTTC

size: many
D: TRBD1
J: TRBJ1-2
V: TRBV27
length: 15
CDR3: CASSSPGQGYYGYTF
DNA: TGTGCCAGCAGTTCGCCGGGACAGGGTTACTATGGCTACACCTTC

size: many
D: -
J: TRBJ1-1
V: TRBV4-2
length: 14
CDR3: CASSQGGGDTEAFF
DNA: TGTGCCAGCAGCCAAGGGGGAGGGGACACTGAAGCTTTCTTT

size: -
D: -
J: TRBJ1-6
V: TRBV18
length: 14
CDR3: CASSPGGVDSPLHF
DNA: TGTGCCAGCTCACCAGGAGGGGTGGATTCACCCCTCCACTTT

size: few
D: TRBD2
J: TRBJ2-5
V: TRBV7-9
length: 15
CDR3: CASSLVRSGEETQYF
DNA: TGTGCCAGCAGCTTAGTAAGGAGCGGGGAAGAGACCCAGTACTTC

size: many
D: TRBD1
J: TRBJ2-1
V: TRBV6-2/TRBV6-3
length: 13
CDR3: CASSLTGGNEQFF
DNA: TGTGCCAGCAGTCTGACAGGGGGTAATGAGCAGTTCTTC

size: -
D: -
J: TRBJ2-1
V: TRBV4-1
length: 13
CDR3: CASSQLEKAEQFF
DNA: TGCGCCAGCAGCCAACTCGAAAAAGCTGAGCAGTTCTTC

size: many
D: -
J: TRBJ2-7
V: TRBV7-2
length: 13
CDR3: CASSLGPGYEQYF
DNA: TGTGCCAGCAGCTTAGGCCCGGGCTACGAGCAGTACTTC

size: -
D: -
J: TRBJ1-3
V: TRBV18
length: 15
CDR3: CASSPMGISGNTIYF
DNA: TGTGCCAGCTCACCAATGGGCATCTCTGGAAACACCATATATTTT